This TCR beta chain appears in the sequencing data of a study of cytomegalovirus exposure and HLA in healthy donors. Study-wide results and limits: Certain sequence variants were highly shared and formed a cluster, and this cluster was likely a sequencing artifact. With later analysis, a missense DCLRE1C variant became linked to TCR beta V- and J-gene trimming.

In germline, CDR1 is LNHDA, CDR2 SQIVND (reference sequence). Trimming took 8 bases from V and 4 from J; bases not matched to a gene: 6. The CDR3 sequence is 13 residues long. The PCR made use of 60 Vbeta and 13 Jbeta primers. Profiling relied on immunoSEQ multiplex PCR, and the TCRdb table lists in-frame clones only, not all of them. This table holds hundreds of thousands of clones, roughly 83% found once. As to this clone: The antigen remains undetermined.

Sequencing was performed on PBMCs. The clonotype originates from a boy younger than 10 in good health and CMV-seronegative. The chain employs TRBV19 and TRBJ1-1; 8 bases fit TRBD1. CDR3 region: CASLGTGPTEAFF. DNA of the CDR3: TGTGCCAGTCTCGGGACAGGCCCCACTGAAGCTTTCTTT.